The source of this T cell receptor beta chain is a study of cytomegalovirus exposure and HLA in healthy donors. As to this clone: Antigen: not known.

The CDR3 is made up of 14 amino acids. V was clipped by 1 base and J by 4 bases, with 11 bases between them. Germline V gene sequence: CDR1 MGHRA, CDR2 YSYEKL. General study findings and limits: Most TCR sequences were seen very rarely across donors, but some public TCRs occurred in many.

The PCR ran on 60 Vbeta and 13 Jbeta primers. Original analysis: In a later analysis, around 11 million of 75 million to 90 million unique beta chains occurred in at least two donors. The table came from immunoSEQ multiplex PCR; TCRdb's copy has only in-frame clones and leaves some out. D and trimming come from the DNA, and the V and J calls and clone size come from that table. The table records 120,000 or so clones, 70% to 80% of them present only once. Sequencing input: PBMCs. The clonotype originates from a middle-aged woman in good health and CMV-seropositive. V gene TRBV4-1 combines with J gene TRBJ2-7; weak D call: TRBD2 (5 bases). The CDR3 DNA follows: TGCGCCAGCAGCCAAGCCCCGGGGAGTTACGAGCAGTACTTC. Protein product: CASSQAPGSYEQYF.